Shown below are 8 T cell receptor beta chains from a single sample sequenced in a study of blood T cells in healthy people across ages. It was with a sample-barcoded 5' primer and a J-beta primer mix that a second PCR of roughly 7 to 12 cycles was run. TCRdb itself ran the 5' RACE reads through MiXCR, one entry per CDR3 protein. The sample shows about 840,000 distinct CDR3 sequences, almost 30% of them seen only once. These data also featured in a second study, about T cells of mothers and their children.

The sample consisted of blood. These receptors originate from a woman in her forties in good health.

This clonotype showed up just a few times. This chain links TRBV5-1 with TRBJ1-1, with D possibly matching TRBD1 (6 bases). The germline V gene has CDR1 SGHRS and CDR2 YFSETQ. This CDR3 contains 16 residues. V was trimmed by 1 base and J by 0 bases, leaving 13 bases between them. CDR3 nucleotides: TGCGCCAGCAGCTTGATTCCGGGACAAATGAACACTGAAGCTTTCTTT. As protein: CASSLIPGQMNTEAFF.

This chain uses TRBV30 with TRBJ1-2, with D possibly being TRBD1 (6 bases). Trimming removed 2 bases at V and 7 bases at J, with 11 bases between. Germline V gene lookup returns CDR1 GTSNPN and CDR2 SVGIG (reference sequence). The CDR3 spans 12 residues. CDR3 sequence reads: CAWSRTDSGYTF. The CDR3 coding sequence is TGTGCCTGGAGTAGGACAGATAGTGGCTACACCTTC.

This clonotype was seen more than once but under ten times. A much larger clone is a single base away; this may be a read error. The chain links TRBV3-1 to TRBJ1-4, with D perhaps matching TRBD1 (5 bases). CDR3 length equals 15 residues. The V gene's germline CDR1 is LGHDT and CDR2 YNNKEL (reference sequence). This chain's CDR3 is CASSPSGNANEKRFF. The CDR3 DNA follows: TGTGCCAGCAGCCCCTCAGGGAATGCTAATGAAAAACGGTTTTTT.

V and J are TRBV2 and TRBJ2-3; 8 bases line up with TRBD1. From germline, CDR1 is SNHLY and CDR2 FYNNEI. Trimming took 9 bases from V and 5 from J; bases not matched to a gene: 7. CDR3 length: 13 residues. CDR3 nucleotides: TGTGCCAGTGGGACAGGTGCGGGAGATACGCAGTATTTT. Translation gives CASGTGAGDTQYF.

This chain connects TRBV28 to TRBJ2-7; D might be TRBD1 (6 bases). This CDR3 has 15 amino acids. CDR1 is MDHEN and CDR2 is SYDVKM in the germline V gene. Trimming took 3 bases from V and 0 from J, leaving 12 bases between them. The CDR3 loop reads CASSFPGTISYEQYF. As DNA, the CDR3 is TGTGCCAGCAGTTTCCCCGGGACAATCTCCTACGAGCAGTACTTC.

The chain uses TRBV5-1 and TRBJ1-1, with 7 bases that match TRBD1. The CDR3 spans 17 residues. J lost 1 base, V lost 1 base, and 10 bases had no gene match. From germline, CDR1 is SGHRS and CDR2 YFSETQ. CDR3: CASSLTMTGFGNTEAFF. The CDR3 DNA sequence: TGCGCCAGCAGCTTGACCATGACAGGGTTTGGGAACACTGAAGCTTTCTTT.

This clonotype was recorded at least ten times. The chain has TRBV7-9 and TRBJ2-7; D tentatively fits TRBD1 or TRBD2 (5 bases each). Germline CDR1 and CDR2: SEHNR and FQNEAQ (reference sequence). The CDR3 runs 13 residues. With 1 base removed from V and 3 bases from J, the gap between germline ends came to 7 bases. DNA for the CDR3: TGTGCCAGCAGCTTAGTTGGGGGCTACGAGCAGTACTTC. Translating it yields CASSLVGGYEQYF.

The V call is TRBV5-5, the J call TRBJ2-2; maybe TRBD1 (5 bases). Per germline, CDR1 SGHKS and CDR2 YYEKEE (reference sequence). The CDR3 covers 12 residues. The V and J ends lost 4 bases and 5 bases respectively, with 6 bases between them. The CDR3 nucleotides are TGTGCCAGCAGCAAGGGGACCGGGGAGCTGTTTTTT. Its translation: CASSKGTGELFF.